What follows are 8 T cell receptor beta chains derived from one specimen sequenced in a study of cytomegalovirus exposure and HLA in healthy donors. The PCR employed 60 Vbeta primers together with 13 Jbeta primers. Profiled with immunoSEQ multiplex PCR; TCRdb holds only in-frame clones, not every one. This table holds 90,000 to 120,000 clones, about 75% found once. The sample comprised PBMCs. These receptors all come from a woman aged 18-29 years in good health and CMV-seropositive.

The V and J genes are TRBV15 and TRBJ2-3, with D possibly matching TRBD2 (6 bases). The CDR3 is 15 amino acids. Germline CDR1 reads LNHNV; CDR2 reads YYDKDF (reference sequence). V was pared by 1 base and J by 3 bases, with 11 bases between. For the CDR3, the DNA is TGTGCCACCAGCAGAGTTCATGGGGGGACAGATACGCAGTATTTT. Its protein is CATSRVHGGTDTQYF.

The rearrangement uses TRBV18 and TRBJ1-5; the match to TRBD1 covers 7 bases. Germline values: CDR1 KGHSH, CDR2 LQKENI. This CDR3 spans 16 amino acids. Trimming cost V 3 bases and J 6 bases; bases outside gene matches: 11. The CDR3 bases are TGTGCCAGCTCACCGTCGACAGGGTCGAGGAGTCAGCCCCAGCATTTT. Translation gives CASSPSTGSRSQPQHF.

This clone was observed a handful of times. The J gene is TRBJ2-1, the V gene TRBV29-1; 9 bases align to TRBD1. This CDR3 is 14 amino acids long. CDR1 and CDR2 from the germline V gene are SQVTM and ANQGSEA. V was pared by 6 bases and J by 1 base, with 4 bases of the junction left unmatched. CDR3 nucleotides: TGCAGCGTCCAAGGACAGGGGTCCTACAATGAGCAGTTCTTC. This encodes CSVQGQGSYNEQFF.

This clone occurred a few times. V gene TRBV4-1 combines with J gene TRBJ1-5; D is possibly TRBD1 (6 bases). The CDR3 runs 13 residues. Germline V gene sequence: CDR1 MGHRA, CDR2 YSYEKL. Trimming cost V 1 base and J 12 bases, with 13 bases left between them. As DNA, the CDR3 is TGCGCCAGCAGCCAAGGGTGGAACAGGGACCAGCATTTT. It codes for CASSQGWNRDQHF.

The CDR3 protein is CASSLGDSSYNEQFF. The CDR3 bases are TGTGCCAGCAGCTTAGGGGACTCTTCCTACAATGAGCAGTTCTTC. J is TRBJ2-1 and V is TRBV7-2, with D maybe TRBD2 (6 bases). Germline values: CDR1 SGHTA, CDR2 FQGNSA. The CDR3 is 15 amino acids. Trimming took 1 base from V and 1 from J, leaving 8 bases between them.

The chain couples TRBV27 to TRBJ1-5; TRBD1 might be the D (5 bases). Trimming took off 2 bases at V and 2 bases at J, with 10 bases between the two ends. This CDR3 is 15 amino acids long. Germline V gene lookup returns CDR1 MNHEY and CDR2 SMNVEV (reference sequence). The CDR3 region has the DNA TGTGCCAGCAGTTTAAAAGGGGCTGGCAATCAGCCCCAGCATTTT. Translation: CASSLKGAGNQPQHF.

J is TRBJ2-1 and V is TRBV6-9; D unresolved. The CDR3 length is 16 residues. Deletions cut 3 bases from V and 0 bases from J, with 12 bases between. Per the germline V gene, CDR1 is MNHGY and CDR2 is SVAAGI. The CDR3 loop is CASSYLYDSSYNEQFF. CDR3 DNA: TGTGCCAGCAGTTACCTTTACGATAGCTCCTACAATGAGCAGTTCTTC.

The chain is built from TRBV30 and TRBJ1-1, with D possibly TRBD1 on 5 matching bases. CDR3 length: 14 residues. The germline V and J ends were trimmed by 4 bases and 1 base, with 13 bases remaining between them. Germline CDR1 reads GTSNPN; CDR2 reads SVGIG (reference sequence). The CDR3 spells CAWTWGKGNTEAFF. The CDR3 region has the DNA TGTGCCTGGACGTGGGGCAAGGGGAACACTGAAGCTTTCTTT.